One and the same sample provided the 10 T cell receptor beta chains below, sequenced in a study of shared clonotypes between healthy human individuals. Here immunoSEQ multiplex PCR was the method, and the copy in TCRdb shows in-frame clones only, minus some. This table holds fewer than 400,000 clones, around 74% found once. The specimen was memory CD4+ T cells sorted from blood. Described subset: CD45RA-negative fraction. The receptors were sampled from a young man in good health.

This clone has just a few counts. V and J are TRBV11-2 and TRBJ2-1; 10 nucleotides agree with TRBD1. CDR3 length: 15 residues. Germline-derived CDR1 and CDR2 are SGHAT and FQNNGV. The junction had 2 bases not matched to a gene; V was cut back by 1 base and J by 5 bases. CDR3 sequence reads: CASSLGDRGNNEQFF. The CDR3 region has the DNA TGTGCCAGCAGCTTAGGGGACAGGGGTAACAATGAGCAGTTCTTC.

This chain connects TRBV5-1 to TRBJ2-1, with 8 bases aligning to TRBD2. CDR1 SGHRS and CDR2 YFSETQ come from the germline V gene. This CDR3 contains 15 residues. V shed 4 bases, J shed 2 bases, and the junction held 5 bases outside the gene matches. CDR3 region: CASSVSGTTYNEQFF. DNA of the CDR3: TGCGCCAGCAGCGTTAGCGGGACGACCTACAATGAGCAGTTCTTC. Full variable domain (outside the CDR3, taken from reference TRBV5-1 and TRBJ2-1): KAGVTQTPRYLIKTRGQQVTLSCSPISGHRSVSWYQQTPGQGLQFLFEYFSETQRNKGNFPGRFSGRQFSNSRSEMNVSTLELGDSALYLCASSVSGTTYNEQFFGPGTRLTVL.

Comments on this clone: Other DNA sequences of this sample code for an identical CDR3. The rearrangement joins TRBV2 to TRBJ2-7, with unresolved D. The CDR3 consists of 11 residues. V lost 4 bases, J lost 2 bases, and 3 bases lay in between. In germline, CDR1 is SNHLY, CDR2 FYNNEI. This CDR3 is CASSVTYEQYF. DNA for the CDR3: TGTGCCAGCAGTGTGACCTACGAGCAGTACTTC.

The chain joins TRBV6-6 to TRBJ1-4; 7 bases fit TRBD1. The J segment lost 6 bases and the V segment lost 10 bases, leaving 14 bases of the junction unmatched. The CDR3 loop spans 15 amino acids. Germline V CDR1 and CDR2: MNHNY, SVGAGI (reference sequence). The CDR3 is CATQPGQIDYEKLFF. CDR3 DNA sequence: TGTGCCACACAACCGGGACAGATTGATTATGAAAAACTGTTTTTT.

This chain joins TRBV7-3 and TRBJ2-2; weak D call: TRBD2 (6 bases). The CDR3 covers 15 residues. In germline, CDR1 is SGHTA, CDR2 FQGTGA. Trimming took off 5 bases at V and 4 bases at J, with 14 bases between the two ends. CDR3 protein: CASSPKGLITGELFF. CDR3 DNA: TGTGCCAGCAGCCCCAAGGGACTGATCACCGGGGAGCTGTTTTTT.

The DNA for the CDR3 is TGCGCCAGCAGCTTGGAACGGACTAGCGGGGTTTCTAGCACAGATACGCAGTATTTT. Translating it yields CASSLERTSGVSSTDTQYF. The chain links TRBV5-1 to TRBJ2-3; 12 nucleotides line up with TRBD2. Trimming at V came to 0 bases and at J to 0 bases, leaving 8 bases not matched to a gene. From germline, CDR1 is SGHRS and CDR2 YFSETQ. This CDR3 is 19 amino acids long.

This chain connects TRBV19 to TRBJ2-2; 13 bases fit TRBD2. The V and J ends lost 5 bases and 6 bases, in that order; junction bases with no gene match: 3. The CDR3 spans 15 residues. Germline assignment: CDR1 LNHDA and CDR2 SQIVND (reference sequence). CDR3 loop: CASSAGLAGAGELFF. Written as DNA, the CDR3 is TGTGCCAGTAGTGCAGGACTAGCGGGAGCCGGGGAGCTGTTTTTT.

V usage is TRBV28 and J usage is TRBJ2-7, with a weak D call TRBD2 (6 bases). The CDR3 sequence is 15 residues long. Germline V CDR1 and CDR2: MDHEN, SYDVKM. Trimming left V 3 bases short and J 6 bases short, with 18 bases between. CDR3 sequence reads: CASSFTSLSLREQYF. CDR3 nucleotide sequence: TGTGCCAGCAGTTTTACTAGCCTCTCACTCCGCGAGCAGTACTTC.

This clone was counted a single time. The chain combines TRBV5-6 with TRBJ2-7; D possibly matches TRBD1 or TRBD2 (5 bases each). The V and J ends lost 4 bases and 1 base respectively, with 15 bases between them. The length of the CDR3 is 15 residues. Germline CDR1 SGHDT, CDR2 YYEEEE. The CDR3 protein is CASSDRDDLSYEQYF. The CDR3 bases are TGTGCCAGCAGCGACCGGGACGACCTTTCCTACGAGCAGTACTTC.

This chain connects TRBV6-1 to TRBJ2-3; 7 bases fit TRBD1. The length of the CDR3 is 13 residues. The trim removed 4 bases at V and 4 bases at J, leaving 2 bases unmatched. Germline CDR1 reads MNHNS; CDR2 reads SASEGT. The CDR3, as DNA: TGTGCCAGCAGTGGACAGGGAGCAGATACGCAGTATTTT. It is translated as CASSGQGADTQYF.